This paragraph covers one T cell receptor (beta chain) sequence. The sample originates from a study of technical replicates of blood from several donors. The germline V gene has CDR1 SGHRS and CDR2 YFSETQ. CDR3 length: 15 residues. V trimming: 1 base; J trimming: 5 bases; junction bases outside the gene matches: 7. Clones were read by immunoSEQ multiplex PCR, and TCRdb kept only the in-frame ones, dropping some. Among 60,000 to 85,000 clones listed, approximately 96% were seen once. The receptor was derived from a human donor in good health. The sample taken for sequencing was T cells isolated from PBMCs. This chain links TRBV5-1 with TRBJ2-5, with 8 bases identical to TRBD1. CDR3 DNA: TGCGCCAGCAGCTTGAGGCCAGGGGGCATCGAGACCCAGTACTTC. It is translated as CASSLRPGGIETQYF. The full variable domain, rest sourced from reference TRBV5-1 and TRBJ2-5, is KAGVTQTPRYLIKTRGQQVTLSCSPISGHRSVSWYQQTPGQGLQFLFEYFSETQRNKGNFPGRFSGRQFSNSRSEMNVSTLELGDSALYLCASSLRPGGIETQYFGPGTRLLVL.